This is a list of T cell receptor beta chains from one sample in a study of blood T cell repertoires in COVID-19. Produced via immunoSEQ multiplex PCR; TCRdb's table is partial and in-frame only. The sample includes about 150,000 clones, more than 65% of them seen just once. The sample comprised peripheral blood. These receptors originate from a woman aged 50 to 60 with acute or convalescent COVID-19. Each CDR3 is given with its conserved first and last residue. The order of the fields is V gene, D gene, J gene, clone size, CDR3 protein, CDR3 DNA. A D gene is named only where the DNA matches it firmly. Clone sizes are given selectively: once, few, many, or a class where the clone is expanded.

>TRBV7-2|NA|TRBJ1-1|NA
CASSLRQGGEAFF
TGTGCCAGCAGCTTAAGGCAAGGAGGTGAAGCTTTCTTT
>TRBV6-5|NA|TRBJ1-1|NA
CASVRDIGNTEAFF
TGTGCCAGCGTCAGGGACATCGGGAACACTGAAGCTTTCTTT
>TRBV10-3|TRBD1|TRBJ2-2|NA
CAIRESGPGTGVTGELFF
TGTGCCATCAGGGAAAGCGGTCCCGGGACAGGGGTCACCGGGGAGCTGTTTTTT
>TRBV28|TRBD1|TRBJ1-5|NA
CASSFTGGGGNQPQHF
TGTGCCAGCAGTTTTACAGGGGGTGGTGGCAATCAGCCCCAGCATTTT
>TRBV19|NA|TRBJ1-2|NA
CASALQGNYGYTF
TGTGCCAGCGCCTTGCAGGGAAACTATGGCTACACCTTC
>TRBV5-4|NA|TRBJ2-7|NA
CASSLGGVGYEQYF
TGTGCCAGCAGCTTGGGCGGGGTCGGCTACGAGCAGTACTTC
>TRBV27|NA|TRBJ2-7|NA
CASFRAPGYEQYF
TGTGCCAGCTTCAGGGCTCCGGGCTACGAGCAGTACTTC
>TRBV7-8|NA|TRBJ1-1|NA
CASSLARGMEGAFF
TGTGCCAGCAGCTTAGCGCGAGGGATGGAGGGGGCTTTCTTT
>TRBV24-1|NA|TRBJ2-2|NA
CATSDLRRGNTGELFF
TGTGCCACCAGTGATCTGCGGAGGGGTAACACCGGGGAGCTGTTTTTT
>TRBV4-2|NA|TRBJ1-5|NA
CASSQDISGQPQHF
TGTGCCAGCAGCCAGGACATATCGGGTCAGCCCCAGCATTTT
>TRBV19|NA|TRBJ2-7|NA
CASRRRGPGEQYF
TGTGCCAGCCGGAGGCGGGGCCCGGGCGAGCAGTACTTC
>TRBV11-2|TRBD2|TRBJ2-1|NA
CASSLRGGYYNEQFF
TGTGCCAGCAGTTTACGGGGGGGCTACTACAATGAGCAGTTCTTC
>TRBV12-3/TRBV12-4|NA|TRBJ1-1|NA
CASSLTENTEAFF
TGTGCCAGCAGCCTGACAGAGAACACTGAAGCTTTCTTT
>TRBV11-3|TRBD2|TRBJ2-1|NA
CASSPRLAGVGEQFF
TGTGCCAGCAGCCCCCGGCTAGCGGGAGTAGGAGAGCAGTTCTTC
>TRBV7-8|NA|TRBJ2-2|NA
CASSLGAAGELFF
TGTGCCAGCTCGCTGGGGGCCGCCGGGGAGCTGTTTTTT
>TRBV19|NA|TRBJ2-5|NA
CASNQGGAETQYF
TGTGCCAGTAACCAAGGAGGGGCAGAGACCCAGTACTTC
>TRBV29-1|TRBD1|TRBJ1-6|NA
CSVQEGALLNSPLHF
TGCAGCGTTCAGGAGGGGGCCCTCCTCAATTCACCCCTCCACTTT
>TRBV5-1|TRBD2|TRBJ2-7|NA
CASSLGLRSGGNYEQYF
TGCGCCAGCAGCTTGGGACTTCGGAGCGGGGGGAACTACGAGCAGTACTTC
>TRBV13|TRBD2|TRBJ2-1|NA
CASSLGPVGGPEQFF
TGTGCCAGCAGCTTAGGCCCCGTGGGAGGGCCGGAGCAGTTCTTC
>TRBV10-3|NA|TRBJ2-1|NA
CAISGSAPPPNNEQFF
TGTGCCATCAGTGGAAGTGCGCCCCCACCAAACAATGAGCAGTTCTTC
>TRBV6-5|TRBD1|TRBJ2-3|once
CASSYSRTGPTDTQYF
TGTGCCAGCAGTTACTCGAGGACAGGACCCACAGATACGCAGTATTTT
>TRBV20-1|TRBD1|TRBJ1-2|NA
CSASRAGGEGYTF
TGCAGTGCTAGTAGGGCAGGGGGAGAAGGCTACACCTTC
>TRBV7-3|TRBD1|TRBJ1-5|NA
CASSLTASGTGFIQPQHF
TGTGCCAGCAGCTTAACGGCCTCCGGGACAGGGTTTATTCAGCCCCAGCATTTT
>TRBV5-1|NA|TRBJ1-6|few
CASSLTDRPSSPLHF
TGCGCCAGCAGCCTGACCGACAGGCCCTCCTCACCCCTCCACTTT
>TRBV11-2|NA|TRBJ1-2|NA
CASTFWVGDGYTF
TGTGCCAGCACATTCTGGGTAGGGGATGGCTACACCTTC
>TRBV6-5|NA|TRBJ1-6|NA
CASRTTNNSPLHF
TGTGCCAGCAGGACAACCAATAATTCACCCCTCCACTTT
>TRBV28|NA|TRBJ2-1|NA
CASSLGGSSYNEQFF
TGTGCCAGCAGTTTAGGTGGGAGCTCCTACAATGAGCAGTTCTTC
>TRBV18|TRBD1|TRBJ1-3|NA
CASKGTGYFSGNTIYF
TGTGCCAGCAAAGGGACAGGGTATTTCTCTGGAAACACCATATATTTT
>TRBV7-3|TRBD2|TRBJ2-3|once
CASSLSSGVADTQYF
TGTGCCAGCAGCTTATCTAGCGGGGTTGCAGATACGCAGTATTTT
>TRBV9|NA|TRBJ2-1|NA
CASSVPSPSNEQFF
TGTGCCAGCAGCGTCCCTTCCCCCTCCAATGAGCAGTTCTTC
>TRBV7-8|TRBD2|TRBJ2-2|NA
CASSILTSGRANTGELFF
TGTGCCAGCAGTATCCTGACTAGCGGGAGGGCGAACACCGGGGAGCTGTTTTTT
>TRBV2|NA|TRBJ1-4|NA
CASTQRGVNEKLFF
TGTGCCAGCACTCAACGCGGGGTTAATGAAAAACTGTTTTTT
>TRBV6-2/TRBV6-3|NA|TRBJ2-3|few
CASSVNYLTDTQYF
TGTGCCAGCAGTGTGAACTATCTCACAGATACGCAGTATTTT
>TRBV15|NA|TRBJ1-1|NA
CATSRDLTGLNTEAFF
TGTGCCACCAGCAGAGACTTGACAGGTCTGAACACTGAAGCTTTCTTT
>TRBV10-3|TRBD1|TRBJ2-7|NA
CAIEAGTGAYEQYF
TGTGCCATCGAGGCCGGGACAGGGGCCTACGAGCAGTACTTC
>TRBV2|NA|TRBJ2-5|NA
CASILQETQYF
TGTGCCAGCATCTTACAAGAGACCCAGTACTTC
>TRBV6-2/TRBV6-3|TRBD1|TRBJ2-7|NA
CASSLPGQGSYEQYF
TGTGCCAGCAGCCTACCGGGACAGGGCTCCTACGAGCAGTACTTC
>TRBV2|TRBD1|TRBJ2-7|NA
CASRGTGSSYEQYF
TGTGCCAGCAGGGGGACAGGTAGCTCCTACGAGCAGTACTTC
>TRBV4-2|TRBD2|TRBJ2-2|NA
CASSQAGGRNTGELFF
TGTGCCAGCAGCCAAGCGGGGGGAAGGAACACCGGGGAGCTGTTTTTT
>TRBV2|NA|TRBJ2-3|NA
CASCGAASTDTQYF
TGTGCCAGCTGTGGGGCAGCTAGCACAGATACGCAGTATTTT
>TRBV5-6|NA|TRBJ1-3|NA
CASSLDGLRSSGNTIYF
TGTGCCAGCAGCTTGGATGGGTTGCGGAGCTCTGGAAACACCATATATTTT
>TRBV30|TRBD2|TRBJ2-7|NA
CAWRRLAGSEQYF
TGTGCCTGGAGGCGACTAGCGGGAAGCGAGCAGTACTTC
>TRBV5-5|TRBD2|TRBJ2-7|NA
CASSLGVAGVDEQYF
TGTGCCAGCAGCTTGGGAGTAGCGGGAGTCGACGAGCAGTACTTC
>TRBV27|NA|TRBJ1-2|NA
CASSLSGNPDFGYTF
TGTGCCAGCAGTTTATCAGGGAACCCGGACTTTGGCTACACCTTC
>TRBV19|TRBD1|TRBJ1-5|NA
CASTATGPLNQPQHF
TGTGCCAGTACCGCGACAGGGCCTCTCAATCAGCCCCAGCATTTT
>TRBV9|NA|TRBJ1-6|few
CASGISEGFVSPLHF
TGTGCCAGCGGTATTAGTGAGGGCTTTGTTTCACCCCTCCACTTT
>TRBV2|TRBD2|TRBJ2-7|NA
CASRTLREAYAEQYF
TGTGCCAGCAGAACATTGCGGGAGGCCTACGCCGAGCAGTACTTC
>TRBV2|NA|TRBJ2-5|NA
CASSFQGIGETQYF
TGTGCCAGCAGTTTCCAGGGGATCGGAGAGACCCAGTACTTC
>TRBV7-6|NA|TRBJ1-5|NA
CASSFGGLEPQHF
TGTGCCAGCAGCTTTGGAGGGTTGGAGCCCCAGCATTTT
>TRBV5-4|TRBD1|TRBJ2-5|NA
CASSRTGDSLGETQYF
TGTGCCAGCAGCCGGACAGGGGACTCCCTGGGGGAGACCCAGTACTTC